This record concerns one TCR beta chain sequence. The sample originates from a study of blood T cell repertoires in COVID-19. The wider study: In each case, the material was cDNA or gDNA derived from T cells, B-cell-depleted T cells, or PBMCs.

CDR3 length: 15 amino acids. V lost 7 bases, J lost 3 bases, and 12 bases stayed unmatched. Germline CDR1 and CDR2: SQVTM and ANQGSEA. Clones were read by immunoSEQ multiplex PCR, and TCRdb kept only the in-frame ones, dropping some. The sample records tens of thousands of clones, about 80% being singletons. The source material was peripheral blood. This clonotype originated in a man aged 70 or older with active or convalescent COVID-19. The chain combines TRBV29-1 with TRBJ1-3; 7 bases align to TRBD1. CDR3 sequence (DNA): TGCAGCGCCTCCGGGACAGCTGACATTGGAAACACCATATATTTT. This sequence encodes CSASGTADIGNTIYF.